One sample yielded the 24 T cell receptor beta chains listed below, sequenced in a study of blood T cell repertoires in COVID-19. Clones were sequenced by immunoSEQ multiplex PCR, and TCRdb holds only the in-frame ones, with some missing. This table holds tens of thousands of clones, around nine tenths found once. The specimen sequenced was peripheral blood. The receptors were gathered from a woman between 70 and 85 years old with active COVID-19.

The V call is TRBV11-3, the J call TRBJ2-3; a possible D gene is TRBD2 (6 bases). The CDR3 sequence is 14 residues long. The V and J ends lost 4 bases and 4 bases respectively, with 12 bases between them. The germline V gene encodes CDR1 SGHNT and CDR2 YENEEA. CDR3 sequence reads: CASSSRTGADTQYF. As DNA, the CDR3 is TGTGCCAGCAGCTCCCGGACGGGAGCAGATACGCAGTATTTT.

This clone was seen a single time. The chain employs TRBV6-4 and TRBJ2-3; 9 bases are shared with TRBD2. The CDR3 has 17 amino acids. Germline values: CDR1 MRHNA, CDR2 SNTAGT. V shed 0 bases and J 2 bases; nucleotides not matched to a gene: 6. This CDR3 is CASSDSPAGGNTDTQYF. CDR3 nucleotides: TGTGCCAGCAGTGACTCTCCAGCGGGGGGAAACACAGATACGCAGTATTTT.

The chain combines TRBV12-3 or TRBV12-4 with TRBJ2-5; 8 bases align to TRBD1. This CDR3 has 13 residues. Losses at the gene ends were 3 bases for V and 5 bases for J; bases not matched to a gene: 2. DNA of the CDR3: TGTGCCAGCAGTTTCAGGGGGCAGGAGACCCAGTACTTC. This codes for CASSFRGQETQYF.

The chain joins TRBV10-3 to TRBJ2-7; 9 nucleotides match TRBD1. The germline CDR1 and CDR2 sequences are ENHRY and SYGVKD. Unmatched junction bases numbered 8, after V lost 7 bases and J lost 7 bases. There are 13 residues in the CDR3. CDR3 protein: CAINQRTGVEQYF. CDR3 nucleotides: TGTGCCATCAACCAGAGGACAGGGGTTGAGCAGTACTTC.

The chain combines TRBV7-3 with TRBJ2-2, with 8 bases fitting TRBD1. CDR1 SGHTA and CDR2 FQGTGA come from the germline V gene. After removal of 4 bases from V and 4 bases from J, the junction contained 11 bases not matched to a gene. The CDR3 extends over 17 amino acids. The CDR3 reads CASSSSSDRAATGELFF. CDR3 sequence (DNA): TGTGCCAGCAGCTCCTCATCGGACAGGGCCGCCACCGGGGAGCTGTTTTTT.

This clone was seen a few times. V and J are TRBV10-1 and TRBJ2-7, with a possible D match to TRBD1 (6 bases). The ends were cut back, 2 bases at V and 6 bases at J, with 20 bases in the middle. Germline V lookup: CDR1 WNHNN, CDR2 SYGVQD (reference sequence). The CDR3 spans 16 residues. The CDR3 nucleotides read TGCGCCAGCAGTGAGAGGGGCCCGGACAGTTCGACCGAGCAGTACTTC. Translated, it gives CASSERGPDSSTEQYF.

The CDR3 is CASSPHRDRESEQYF. In nucleotides, the CDR3 is TGTGCCAGCAGTCCCCACCGGGACAGGGAGAGCGAGCAGTACTTC. The V gene is TRBV6-6, the J gene TRBJ2-7; 9 bases line up with TRBD1. Germline CDR1 reads MNHNY; CDR2 reads SVGAGI (reference sequence). The CDR3 spans 15 residues. V lost 5 bases, J lost 6 bases, and 11 bases stayed unmatched.

CDR3 DNA sequence: TGCGCCAGCAGCTTAGTTTGGGACAGGATTTCACTAGCGGGGAACGAGCAGTACTTC. The encoded protein is CASSLVWDRISLAGNEQYF. The chain carries TRBV5-1 and TRBJ2-7; 10 bases line up with TRBD2. CDR3 length equals 19 residues. Per germline, CDR1 SGHRS and CDR2 YFSETQ. With 2 bases clipped from V and 5 bases from J, the junction kept 19 bases outside the gene matches.

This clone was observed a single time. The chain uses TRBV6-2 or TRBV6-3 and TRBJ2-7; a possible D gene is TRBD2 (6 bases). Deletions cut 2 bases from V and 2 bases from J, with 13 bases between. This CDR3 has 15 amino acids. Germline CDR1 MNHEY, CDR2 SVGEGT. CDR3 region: CASSYLIGGAYEQYF. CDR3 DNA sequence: TGTGCCAGCAGTTACCTAATAGGCGGGGCCTACGAGCAGTACTTC.

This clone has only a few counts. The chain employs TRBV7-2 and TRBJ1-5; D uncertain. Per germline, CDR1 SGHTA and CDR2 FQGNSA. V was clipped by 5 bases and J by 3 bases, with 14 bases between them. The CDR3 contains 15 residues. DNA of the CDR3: TGTGCCAGCAGCCCTAACTCCCGCAACAATCAGCCCCAGCATTTT. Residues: CASSPNSRNNQPQHF.

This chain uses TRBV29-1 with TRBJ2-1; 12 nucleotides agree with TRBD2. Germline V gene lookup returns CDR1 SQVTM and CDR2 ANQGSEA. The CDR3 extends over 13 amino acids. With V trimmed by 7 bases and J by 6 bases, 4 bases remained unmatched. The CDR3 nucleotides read TGCAGCGGGGGACTAGCGGGCCCCAATGAGCAGTTCTTC. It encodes CSGGLAGPNEQFF.

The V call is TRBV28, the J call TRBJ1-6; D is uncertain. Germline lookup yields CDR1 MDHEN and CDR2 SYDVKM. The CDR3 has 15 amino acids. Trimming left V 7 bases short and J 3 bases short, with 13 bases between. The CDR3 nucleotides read TGTGCCAGCAATGGAGGCGGGTTCTATAATTCACCCCTCCACTTT. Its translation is CASNGGGFYNSPLHF.

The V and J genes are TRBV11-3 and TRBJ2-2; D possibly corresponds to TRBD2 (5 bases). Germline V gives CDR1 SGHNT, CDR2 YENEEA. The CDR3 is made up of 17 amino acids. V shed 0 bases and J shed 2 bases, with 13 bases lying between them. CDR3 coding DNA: TGTGCCAGCAGCTTAGATCACGGAGGAGACAACACCGGGGAGCTGTTTTTT. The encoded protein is CASSLDHGGDNTGELFF.

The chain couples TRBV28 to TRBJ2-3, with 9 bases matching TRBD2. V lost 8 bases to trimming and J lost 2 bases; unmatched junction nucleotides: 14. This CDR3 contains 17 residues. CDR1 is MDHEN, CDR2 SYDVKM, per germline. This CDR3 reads CASPKRGLAGLTDTQYF. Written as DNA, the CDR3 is TGTGCCAGCCCGAAACGGGGGCTAGCGGGGCTCACAGATACGCAGTATTTT.

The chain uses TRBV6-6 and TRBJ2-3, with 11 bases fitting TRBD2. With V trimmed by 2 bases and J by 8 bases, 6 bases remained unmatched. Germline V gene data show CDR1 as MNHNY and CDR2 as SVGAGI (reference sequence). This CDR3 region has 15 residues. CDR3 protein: CASSYGLAGGGTQYF. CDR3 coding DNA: TGTGCCAGCAGTTACGGCCTAGCGGGGGGCGGTACGCAGTATTTT.

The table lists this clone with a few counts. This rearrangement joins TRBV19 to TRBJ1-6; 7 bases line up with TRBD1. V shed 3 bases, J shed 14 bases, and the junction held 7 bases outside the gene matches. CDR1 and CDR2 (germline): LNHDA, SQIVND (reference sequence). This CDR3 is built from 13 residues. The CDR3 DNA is TGTGCCAGTAGTATCCCCACAGGGGAAACCCTCCACTTT. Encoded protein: CASSIPTGETLHF.

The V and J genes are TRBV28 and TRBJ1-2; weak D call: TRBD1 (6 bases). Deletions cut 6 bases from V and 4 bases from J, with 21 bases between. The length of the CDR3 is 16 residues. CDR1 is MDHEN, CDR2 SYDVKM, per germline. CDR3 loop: CASSLGGIQGGYGYTF. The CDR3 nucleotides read TGTGCCAGCAGCCTAGGGGGAATACAAGGCGGCTATGGCTACACCTTC.

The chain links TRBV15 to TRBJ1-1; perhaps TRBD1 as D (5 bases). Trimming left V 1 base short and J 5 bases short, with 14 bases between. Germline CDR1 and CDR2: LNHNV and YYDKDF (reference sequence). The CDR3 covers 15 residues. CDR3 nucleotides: TGTGCCACCAGCAGAGGGGAGGGGTGGGGGACTGAAGCTTTCTTT. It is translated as CATSRGEGWGTEAFF.

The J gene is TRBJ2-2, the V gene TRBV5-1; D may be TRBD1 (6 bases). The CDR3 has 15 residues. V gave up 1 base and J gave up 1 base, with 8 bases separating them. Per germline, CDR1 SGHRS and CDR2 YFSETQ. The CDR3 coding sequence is TGCGCCAGCAGCTTGAGAGGGGGGAACACCGGGGAGCTGTTTTTT. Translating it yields CASSLRGGNTGELFF.

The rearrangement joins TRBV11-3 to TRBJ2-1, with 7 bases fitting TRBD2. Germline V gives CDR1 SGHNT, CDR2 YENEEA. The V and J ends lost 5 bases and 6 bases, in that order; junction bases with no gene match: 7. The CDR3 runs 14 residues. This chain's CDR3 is CASSLLRGVNEQFF. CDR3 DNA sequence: TGTGCCAGCAGCCTTCTTCGGGGGGTCAATGAGCAGTTCTTC.

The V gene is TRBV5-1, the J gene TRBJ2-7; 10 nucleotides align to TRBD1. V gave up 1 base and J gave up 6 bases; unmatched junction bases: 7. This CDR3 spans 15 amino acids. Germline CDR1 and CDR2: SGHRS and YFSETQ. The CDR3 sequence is CASSLLGTGVAEQYF. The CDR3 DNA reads TGCGCCAGCAGCTTGCTAGGGACAGGGGTGGCCGAGCAGTACTTC.

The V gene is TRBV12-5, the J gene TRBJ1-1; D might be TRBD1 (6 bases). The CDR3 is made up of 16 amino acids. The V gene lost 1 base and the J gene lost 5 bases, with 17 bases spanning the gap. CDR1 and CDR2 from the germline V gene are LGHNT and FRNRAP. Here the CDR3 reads CASGLGITGLGTEAFF. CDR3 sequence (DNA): TGTGCTAGTGGTTTGGGGATAACAGGGTTGGGTACTGAAGCTTTCTTT. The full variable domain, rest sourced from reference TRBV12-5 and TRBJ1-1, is DARVTQTPRHKVTEMGQEVTMRCQPILGHNTVFWYRQTMMQGLELLAYFRNRAPLDDSGMPKDRFSAEMPDATLATLKIQPSEPRDSAVYFCASGLGITGLGTEAFFGQGTRLTVV.

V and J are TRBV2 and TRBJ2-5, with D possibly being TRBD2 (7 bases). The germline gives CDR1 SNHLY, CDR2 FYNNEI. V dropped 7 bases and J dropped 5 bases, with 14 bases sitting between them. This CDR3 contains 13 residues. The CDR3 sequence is CASIRGSGETQYF. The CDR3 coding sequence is TGTGCCAGCATCAGGGGTAGCGGGGAGACCCAGTACTTC. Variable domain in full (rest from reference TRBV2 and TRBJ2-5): EPEVTQTPSHQVTQMGQEVILRCVPISNHLYFYWYRQILGQKVEFLVSFYNNEISEKSEIFDDQFSVERPDGSNFTLKIRSTKLEDSAMYFCASIRGSGETQYFGPGTRLLVL.

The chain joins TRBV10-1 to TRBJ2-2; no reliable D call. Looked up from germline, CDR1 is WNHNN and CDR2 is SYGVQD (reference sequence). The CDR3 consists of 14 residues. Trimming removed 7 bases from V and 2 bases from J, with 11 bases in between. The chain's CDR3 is CASTPTTNTGELFF. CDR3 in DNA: TGCGCCAGCACGCCGACAACTAACACCGGGGAGCTGTTTTTT.